The present TCR beta chain was sequenced within a study of T cell responses to AZD1222 COVID-19 vaccine. As regards this clone: Its target is unknown.

Study-wide points: Without day 14 samples, only post-peak T cell repertoires were studied. With dominance at 160-218 and 743-854, vaccine-associated CD4 TCRs spanned spike.

Repertoires were generated with immunoSEQ multiplex PCR, while TCRdb's copy carries only in-frame clones and drops some. The sample carries about 120,000 clones, about 90% recorded once. CDR1 is MNHEY, CDR2 SMNVEV, per germline (reference sequence). V lost 6 bases, J lost 2 bases, and 6 bases stayed unmatched. This CDR3 has 16 residues. Material: peripheral blood, obtained on day 0 of AZD1222 vaccination. The J gene is TRBJ1-6, the V gene TRBV27; 8 bases fit TRBD1. The clonotype was recovered from an adult in good health. The CDR3 sequence: CASRIDRGPYNSPLHF. The CDR3 nucleotides are TGTGCCAGCAGGATTGACAGGGGCCCCTATAATTCACCCCTCCACTTT.